These 15 T cell receptor beta chains were all obtained from the same sample, sequenced in a study of patients and donors after allogeneic stem cell transplantation. TCRdb independently ran MiXCR on the RT-PCR reads; one entry per CDR3 protein. This sample has 150,000 to 200,000 distinct CDR3 sequences; over 25% occur once, and the top ten carry roughly 3.2%. Sequencing was carried out using blood, either unsorted or a sorted T cell fraction (not recorded which). Receptor source: a human donor who was either an allogeneic HSCT recipient or a stem cell or donor lymphocyte infusion donor (not recorded which). It is not recorded whose cells these are; they may come from a transplant donor.

This clonotype turned up a few times. This rearrangement joins TRBV5-1 to TRBJ2-3; D uncertain. Trimming took off 4 bases at V and 6 bases at J, with 12 bases between the two ends. The CDR3 contains 13 residues. Germline V lookup: CDR1 SGHRS, CDR2 YFSETQ. In DNA, the CDR3 is TGCGCCAGCAGCACGGACCGCTTGGATACGCAGTATTTT. This sequence encodes CASSTDRLDTQYF. Complete variable domain (other parts from reference TRBV5-1 and TRBJ2-3): KAGVTQTPRYLIKTRGQQVTLSCSPISGHRSVSWYQQTPGQGLQFLFEYFSETQRNKGNFPGRFSGRQFSNSRSEMNVSTLELGDSALYLCASSTDRLDTQYFGPGTRLTVL.

The V and J genes are TRBV29-1 and TRBJ1-5; TRBD1 aligns across 10 bases. With 7 bases clipped from V and 5 bases from J, the junction kept 2 bases outside the gene matches. The CDR3 has 12 amino acids. Germline CDR1 and CDR2: SQVTM and ANQGSEA. CDR3: CSAGTGDQPQHF. The CDR3 DNA reads TGCAGCGCCGGGACAGGGGATCAGCCCCAGCATTTT.

This clonotype was found many times. The rearrangement links TRBV7-2 to TRBJ1-5, with D possibly being TRBD1 (5 bases). Germline CDR1 is SGHTA and CDR2 is FQGNSA. This CDR3 contains 17 residues. Trimming removed 1 base at V and 4 bases at J, with 17 bases between. The DNA of the CDR3 is TGTGCCAGCAGCTTAGAACCCCTCAGGGTGAGAAATCAGCCCCAGCATTTT. Translated: CASSLEPLRVRNQPQHF. Filled out from reference TRBV7-2 and TRBJ1-5, the complete variable domain reads GAGVSQSPSNKVTEKGKDVELRCDPISGHTALYWYRQSLGQGLEFLIYFQGNSAPDKSGLPSDRFSAERTGGSVSTLTIQRTQQEDSAVYLCASSLEPLRVRNQPQHFGDGTRLSIL.

Only a few counts were recorded for this clonotype. The chain recombines TRBV28 with TRBJ2-2, with D tentatively TRBD1 (6 bases). V dropped 5 bases and J dropped 0 bases, with 13 bases sitting between them. The CDR3 is 16 amino acids. Germline V CDR1 and CDR2: MDHEN, SYDVKM. Written as DNA, the CDR3 is TGTGCCAGCAGTCAACCGGGACAACCGAACACCGGGGAGCTGTTTTTT. Protein sequence: CASSQPGQPNTGELFF.

Only a few counts were recorded for this clonotype. The rearrangement links TRBV12-3 or TRBV12-4 to TRBJ2-7; D unclear. The CDR3 runs 15 residues. The V end was cut by 3 bases, the J end by 2 bases, with 14 bases between. This chain's CDR3 is CASSLTASGAYEQYF. CDR3 DNA: TGTGCCAGCAGTTTGACGGCATCCGGAGCCTACGAGCAGTACTTC.

This clonotype has only a few counts. The V call is TRBV10-3, the J call TRBJ2-7, with D perhaps matching TRBD1 (5 bases). The CDR3 has 11 residues. Germline CDR1 reads ENHRY; CDR2 reads SYGVKD. Trimming took off 8 bases at V and 3 bases at J, with 8 bases between the two ends. CDR3 coding DNA: TGTGCCATCTCCAGGGACTACGAGCAGTACTTC. It translates to CAISRDYEQYF.

This clonotype was detected ten times or more. The rearrangement links TRBV12-3 or TRBV12-4 to TRBJ1-2, with D possibly matching TRBD1 (6 bases). V was pared by 7 bases and J by 8 bases, with 17 bases between. This CDR3 has 13 residues. CDR3 coding DNA: TGTGCCAGCACTCAATGGCCAGGGGCCGGCTACACCTTC. It codes for CASTQWPGAGYTF.

CDR3 loop: CSARLPGNTEAFF. Here the CDR3 DNA reads TGCAGTGCTAGACTACCAGGGAACACTGAAGCTTTCTTT. V is TRBV20-1 and J is TRBJ1-1; D is unclear. This CDR3 region has 13 residues. The germline CDR1 and CDR2 sequences are DFQATT and SNEGSKA (reference sequence). Between the trimmed V and J ends, which lost 2 bases and 1 base, there was a span of 8 bases.

DNA of the CDR3: TGCGCCAGCACCTTAGTGGGACTAGCGGGAATCTTGAACACCGGGGAGCTGTTTTTT. It codes for CASTLVGLAGILNTGELFF. The chain couples TRBV5-1 to TRBJ2-2; 13 bases line up with TRBD2. CDR3 size: 19 residues. From germline, CDR1 is SGHRS and CDR2 YFSETQ. V shed 6 bases and J 1 base; nucleotides not matched to a gene: 12.

The CDR3 DNA reads as TGTGCCTGGGGGGGACAGCGCAATCAGCCCCAGCATTTT. Its translation: CAWGGQRNQPQHF. The chain has TRBV30 and TRBJ1-5, with 7 bases that match TRBD1. CDR3 length: 13 amino acids. Germline values: CDR1 GTSNPN, CDR2 SVGIG (reference sequence). With 5 bases clipped from V and 2 bases from J, the junction kept 3 bases outside the gene matches.

The chain recombines TRBV9 with TRBJ1-1; 9 nucleotides line up with TRBD1. From germline, CDR1 is SGDLS and CDR2 YYNGEE. V lost 3 bases, J lost 6 bases, and 12 bases stayed unmatched. CDR3 length equals 16 residues. For the CDR3, the DNA is TGTGCCAGCAGCGCAGGGAGCTGGGACAGGGATGCTGAAGCTTTCTTT. Its protein is CASSAGSWDRDAEAFF.

This chain uses TRBV10-2 with TRBJ2-1; D gene uncertain. CDR1 WSHSY and CDR2 SAAADI come from the germline V gene. This CDR3 contains 14 residues. The ends were cut back, 8 bases at V and 3 bases at J, with 14 bases in the middle. The CDR3 DNA reads TGCGCCAGCCTGAACGACGACCTCTACAATGAGCAGTTCTTC. This codes for CASLNDDLYNEQFF.

V and J are TRBV6-6 and TRBJ2-3; D not resolved. The CDR3 consists of 18 residues. Germline V gene sequence: CDR1 MNHNY, CDR2 SVGAGI (reference sequence). The V and J ends lost 0 bases and 1 base respectively, with 17 bases between them. In DNA, the CDR3 is TGTGCCAGCAGTTACTCGAGTATAAGAAGGGAAGGCACAGATACGCAGTATTTT. It yields the protein CASSYSSIRREGTDTQYF.

The chain uses TRBV6-2 or TRBV6-3 and TRBJ2-5; D uncertain. In germline, CDR1 is MNHEY, CDR2 SVGEGT. Deletions cut 6 bases from V and 5 bases from J, with 10 bases between. The CDR3 has 12 amino acids. The chain's CDR3 is CASSRTVETQYF. The CDR3 DNA sequence: TGTGCCAGCAGCCGGACGGTCGAGACCCAGTACTTC.

About this clonotype: The junction departs from germline at one end; a sequencing error may be responsible. The chain couples TRBV7-9 to TRBJ2-1, with D possibly being TRBD2 (6 bases). The CDR3 totals 13 residues. CDR1 SEHNR and CDR2 FQNEAQ come from the germline V gene (reference sequence). The CDR3 bases are TGTGCCAGCAGTCCCACCGGAGGGCAACGTGGACTCTTC. Translating it yields CASSPTGGQRGLF.